This is a list of T cell receptor beta chains from one sample in a study of blood T cell repertoires in COVID-19. Data came from immunoSEQ multiplex PCR; TCRdb stores just in-frame clones and leaves some out. The data contain tens of thousands of clones, 75% to 90% of them singletons. Sequencing used peripheral blood. Receptors originate from a man older than 75 with acute or convalescent COVID-19. Both conserved end residues are part of each CDR3. A D gene is named only where the DNA matches it firmly. Some rows have no size entry. The others give once, few or many, or a class for an expanded clone.

d_call clone_size j_call v_call cdr3_aa cdr3_nt
TRBD1 - TRBJ2-7 TRBV7-8 CASSLGQGNYEQYF TGTGCCAGCAGCTTAGGACAGGGTAACTACGAGCAGTACTTC
- - TRBJ2-1 TRBV2 CASVPLREPDEQFF TGTGCCAGCGTACCTTTACGGGAGCCAGACGAGCAGTTCTTC
- few TRBJ1-3 TRBV5-1 CASSGNGGLSGNTIYF TGCGCCAGCAGCGGGAACGGGGGGCTCTCTGGAAACACCATATATTTT
- - TRBJ2-7 TRBV27 CASSPRPGINYEQYF TGTGCCAGCAGTCCCAGACCAGGGATTAACTACGAGCAGTACTTC
- - TRBJ2-5 TRBV30 CAWSPDRRLQETQYF TGTGCCTGGAGCCCCGATCGAAGACTCCAAGAGACCCAGTACTTC
- - TRBJ2-7 TRBV14 CASSQDTGSIREQYF TGTGCCAGCAGCCAAGATACAGGGTCTATTCGCGAGCAGTACTTC
- - TRBJ1-5 TRBV3-1/TRBV3-2 CASSQTGLNQPQHF TGTGCCAGCAGCCAGACAGGCTTGAATCAGCCCCAGCATTTT
TRBD1 - TRBJ1-4 TRBV19 CASSLDRGSGEKLFF TGTGCCAGTAGCCTTGACAGGGGGAGTGGAGAAAAACTGTTTTTT
TRBD2 - TRBJ2-1 TRBV11-2 CASNLERGGGTYNEQFF TGTGCCAGCAACTTAGAAAGGGGCGGGGGTACTTACAATGAGCAGTTCTTC
- - TRBJ2-3 TRBV5-1 CASSLARAGGTDTQYF TGCGCCAGCAGCTTGGCCAGGGCCGGAGGCACAGATACGCAGTATTTT
TRBD1 once TRBJ1-2 TRBV5-1 CASSFMQGQGKYGYTF TGCGCCAGCAGCTTTATGCAAGGACAGGGAAAATATGGCTACACCTTC
TRBD2 - TRBJ2-5 TRBV24-1 CATSDRWGGTQYF TGTGCCACCAGTGACCGGTGGGGGGGGACCCAGTACTTC
- - TRBJ2-5 TRBV10-1 CASSESAGRETQYF TGCGCCAGCAGTGAGAGCGCAGGGCGGGAGACCCAGTACTTC
TRBD1 - TRBJ1-1 TRBV7-9 CASSLTGNPEAFF TGTGCCAGCAGCTTGACAGGGAATCCTGAAGCTTTCTTT
- once TRBJ1-5 TRBV2 CASRKLGGNNQPQHF TGTGCCAGCCGCAAACTCGGGGGGAACAATCAGCCCCAGCATTTT
- - TRBJ1-2 TRBV6-4 CASSDSITRGYGYTF TGTGCCAGCAGTGACTCGATAACGCGGGGCTATGGCTACACCTTC
TRBD2 once TRBJ2-3 TRBV10-3 CAIRMTSGGSDTQYF TGTGCCATCAGGATGACTAGCGGGGGATCAGATACGCAGTATTTT
- - TRBJ2-2 TRBV13 CASSLVIGELFF TGTGCCAGCAGCTTAGTTATTGGGGAGCTGTTTTTT
TRBD1 - TRBJ2-7 TRBV28 CASYSGTGGYEQYF TGTGCCAGCTATTCTGGGACAGGGGGCTACGAGCAGTACTTC
TRBD1 - TRBJ1-4 TRBV4-2 CASRGADRGPTNEKLFF TGTGCCAGCAGGGGCGCGGACAGGGGCCCAACTAATGAAAAACTGTTTTTT
- few TRBJ2-7 TRBV7-6 CASSLSQELGEQYF TGTGCCAGCAGCTTATCGCAGGAATTAGGCGAGCAGTACTTC
- - TRBJ2-2 TRBV12-3/TRBV12-4 CASSLTGTGELFF TGTGCCAGCAGTTTAACGGGCACCGGGGAGCTGTTTTTT
TRBD1 - TRBJ1-1 TRBV6-2/TRBV6-3 CASSYRTGGINTEAFF TGTGCCAGCAGTTACCGAACAGGGGGGATCAACACTGAAGCTTTCTTT
- once TRBJ1-2 TRBV4-2 CASSVTLRAENVYTF TGTGCCAGCAGCGTTACCCTCAGGGCAGAAAATGTCTACACCTTC
- once TRBJ2-2 TRBV5-1 CASSLQSGLNTGELFF TGCGCCAGCAGCTTGCAGTCGGGATTGAACACCGGGGAGCTGTTTTTT
- - TRBJ1-2 TRBV6-1 CASSEVGYGYTF TGTGCCAGCAGTGAAGTCGGCTATGGCTACACCTTC
- once TRBJ1-5 TRBV27 CASSLSRGNQPQHF TGTGCCAGCAGTTTATCCCGGGGAAATCAGCCCCAGCATTTT
TRBD2 - TRBJ2-7 TRBV7-8 CASSFSGGAGYEQYF TGTGCCAGCAGCTTTAGCGGGGGGGCCGGCTACGAGCAGTACTTC
- - TRBJ1-1 TRBV20-1 CSALKNEAFF TGCAGTGCCCTAAAGAATGAAGCTTTCTTT
TRBD1 - TRBJ1-1 TRBV6-5 CASKIKGATEAFF TGTGCCAGCAAGATAAAGGGGGCCACTGAAGCTTTCTTT
TRBD2 - TRBJ2-3 TRBV7-2 CASSMSSGGADTQYF TGTGCCAGCAGCATGTCTAGCGGGGGGGCAGATACGCAGTATTTT
TRBD1 - TRBJ2-7 TRBV7-2 CASSQTGQGAYEQYF TGTGCCAGCAGCCAGACCGGACAGGGGGCCTACGAGCAGTACTTC
TRBD1 - TRBJ1-5 TRBV19 CASRRQGYQPQHF TGTGCCAGTAGACGACAGGGCTATCAGCCCCAGCATTTT
TRBD1 - TRBJ2-1 TRBV9 CASSGRQGELNDEQFF TGTGCCAGCAGCGGAAGACAGGGGGAGCTAAATGATGAGCAGTTCTTC
- once TRBJ1-6 TRBV7-9 CASSLVESSSPLHF TGTGCCAGCAGCTTAGTCGAGTCAAGTTCACCCCTCCACTTT
- few TRBJ1-1 TRBV3-1/TRBV3-2 CASSHFRQRDPEAFF TGTGCCAGCAGCCATTTTCGACAGCGTGATCCTGAAGCTTTCTTT
TRBD1 - TRBJ1-4 TRBV6-5 CASSPQGNNEKLFF TGTGCCAGCAGTCCACAGGGGAATAATGAAAAACTGTTTTTT
- - TRBJ2-4 TRBV27 CASSLATKNIQYF TGTGCCAGCAGTTTAGCTACCAAAAACATTCAGTACTTC
TRBD1 - TRBJ2-7 TRBV7-9 CASSPPLGQGHHEQYF TGTGCCAGCAGCCCCCCCCTGGGACAGGGGCACCACGAGCAGTACTTC
- once TRBJ2-3 TRBV18 CASSPLDRLITDTQYF TGTGCCAGCTCACCCCTGGACAGACTGATCACAGATACGCAGTATTTT
- - TRBJ1-2 TRBV19 CATKTGFGYGYTF TGTGCCACAAAAACAGGTTTTGGCTATGGCTACACCTTC
- - TRBJ2-1 TRBV5-1 CASSSSTVTYNEQFF TGCGCCAGCAGCTCATCGACAGTAACCTACAATGAGCAGTTCTTC
- - TRBJ1-2 TRBV30 CAWSVTGFYGYTF TGTGCCTGGAGTGTAACAGGGTTCTATGGCTACACCTTC
- - TRBJ2-3 TRBV3-1/TRBV3-2 CASSQLSTDTQYF TGTGCCAGCAGCCAACTTAGCACAGATACGCAGTATTTT
- - TRBJ2-7 TRBV7-2 CASSRTNYEQYF TGTGCCAGCAGCCGGACAAACTACGAGCAGTACTTC
TRBD2 - TRBJ2-7 TRBV4-3 CASSLGTSGVTYEQYF TGCGCCAGCAGCCTAGGGACTAGCGGGGTTACCTACGAGCAGTACTTC
TRBD1 once TRBJ2-1 TRBV7-6 CASKPTGGAWNEQFF TGTGCCAGCAAACCCACAGGGGGCGCGTGGAATGAGCAGTTCTTC
TRBD2 - TRBJ2-1 TRBV11-2 CASSRPLAGGREQFF TGTGCCAGCAGCCGCCCATTAGCGGGGGGACGGGAGCAGTTCTTC